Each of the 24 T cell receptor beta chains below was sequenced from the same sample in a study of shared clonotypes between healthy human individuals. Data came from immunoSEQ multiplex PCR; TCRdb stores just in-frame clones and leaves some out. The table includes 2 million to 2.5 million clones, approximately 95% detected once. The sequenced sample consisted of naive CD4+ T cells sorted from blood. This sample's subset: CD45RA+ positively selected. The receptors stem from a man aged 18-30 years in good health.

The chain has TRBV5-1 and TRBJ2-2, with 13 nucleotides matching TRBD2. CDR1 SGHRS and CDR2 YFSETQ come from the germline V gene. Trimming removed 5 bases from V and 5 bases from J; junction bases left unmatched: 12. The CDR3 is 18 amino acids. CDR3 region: CASSYSGLAGEFTGELFF. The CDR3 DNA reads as TGCGCCAGCAGTTATAGCGGACTAGCGGGAGAGTTTACCGGGGAGCTGTTTTTT.

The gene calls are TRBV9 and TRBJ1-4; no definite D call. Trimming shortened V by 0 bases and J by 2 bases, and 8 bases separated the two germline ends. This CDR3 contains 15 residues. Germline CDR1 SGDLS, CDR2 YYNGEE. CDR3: CASSVAPHTNEKLFF. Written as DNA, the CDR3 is TGTGCCAGCAGCGTAGCGCCGCACACTAATGAAAAACTGTTTTTT.

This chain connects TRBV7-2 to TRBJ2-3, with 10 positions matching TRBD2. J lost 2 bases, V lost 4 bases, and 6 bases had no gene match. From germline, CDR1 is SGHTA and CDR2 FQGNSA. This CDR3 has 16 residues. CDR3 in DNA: TGTGCCAGCAGCTCGGCGGGACTAGCGTCCACAGATACGCAGTATTTT. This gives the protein CASSSAGLASTDTQYF.

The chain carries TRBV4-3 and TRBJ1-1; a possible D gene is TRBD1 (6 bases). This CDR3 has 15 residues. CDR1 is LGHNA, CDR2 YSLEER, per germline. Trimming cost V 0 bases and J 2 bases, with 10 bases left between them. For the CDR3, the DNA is TGCGCCAGCAGCCAAGATCGGACAGCTAACACTGAAGCTTTCTTT. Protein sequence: CASSQDRTANTEAFF.

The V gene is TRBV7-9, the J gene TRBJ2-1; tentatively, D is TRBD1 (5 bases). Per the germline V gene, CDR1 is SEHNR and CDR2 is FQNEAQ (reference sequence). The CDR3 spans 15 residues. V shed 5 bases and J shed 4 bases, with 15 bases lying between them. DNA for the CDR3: TGTGCCAGCAGCCCCCAGACAGTGATTTACAATGAGCAGTTCTTC. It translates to CASSPQTVIYNEQFF.

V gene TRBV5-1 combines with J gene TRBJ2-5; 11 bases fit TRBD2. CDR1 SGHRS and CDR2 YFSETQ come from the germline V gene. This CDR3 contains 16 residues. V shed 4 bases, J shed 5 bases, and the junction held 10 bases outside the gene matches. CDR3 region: CASSQGPGLAEETQYF. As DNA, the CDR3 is TGCGCCAGCAGCCAGGGTCCGGGACTAGCGGAGGAGACCCAGTACTTC.

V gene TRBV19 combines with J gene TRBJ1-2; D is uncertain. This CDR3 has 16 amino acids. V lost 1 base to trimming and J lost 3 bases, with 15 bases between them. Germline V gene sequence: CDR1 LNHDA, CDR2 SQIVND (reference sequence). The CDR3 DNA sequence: TGTGCCAGTAGTATAGTTAAACCGGGAGCTCACTATGGCTACACCTTC. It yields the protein CASSIVKPGAHYGYTF.

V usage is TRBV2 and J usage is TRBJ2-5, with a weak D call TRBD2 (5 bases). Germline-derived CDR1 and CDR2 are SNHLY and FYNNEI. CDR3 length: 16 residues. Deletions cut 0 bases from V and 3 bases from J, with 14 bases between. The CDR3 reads CASSEAPGYGKETQYF. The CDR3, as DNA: TGTGCCAGCAGTGAAGCCCCGGGGTACGGAAAAGAGACCCAGTACTTC.

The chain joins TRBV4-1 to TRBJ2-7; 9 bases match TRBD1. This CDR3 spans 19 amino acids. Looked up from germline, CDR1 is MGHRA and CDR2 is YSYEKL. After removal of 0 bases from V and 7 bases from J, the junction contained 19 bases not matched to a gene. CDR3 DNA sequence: TGCGCCAGCAGCCAAGATCACCCAGTCATACAGGGGGCGAGAGGGGAGCAGTACTTC. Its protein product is CASSQDHPVIQGARGEQYF.

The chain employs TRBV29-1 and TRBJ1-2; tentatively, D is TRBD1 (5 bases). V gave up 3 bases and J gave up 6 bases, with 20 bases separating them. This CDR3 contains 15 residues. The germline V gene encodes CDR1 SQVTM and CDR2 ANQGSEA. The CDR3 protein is CSVDPGGTAIDGYTF. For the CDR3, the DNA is TGCAGCGTTGACCCGGGTGGGACCGCGATCGATGGCTACACCTTC.

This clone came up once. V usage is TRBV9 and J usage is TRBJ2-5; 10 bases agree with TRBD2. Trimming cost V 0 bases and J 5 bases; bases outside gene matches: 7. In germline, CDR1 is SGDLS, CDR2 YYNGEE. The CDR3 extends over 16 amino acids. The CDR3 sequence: CASSVDPSGRGETQYF. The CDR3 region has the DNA TGTGCCAGCAGCGTAGACCCTAGCGGGAGAGGGGAGACCCAGTACTTC.

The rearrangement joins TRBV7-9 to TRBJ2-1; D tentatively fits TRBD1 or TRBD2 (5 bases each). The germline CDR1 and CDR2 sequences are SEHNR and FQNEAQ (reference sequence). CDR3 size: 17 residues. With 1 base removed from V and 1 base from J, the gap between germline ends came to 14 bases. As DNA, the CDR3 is TGTGCCAGCAGCTTAGTTGCAGGGACCGATTCCTACAATGAGCAGTTCTTC. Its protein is CASSLVAGTDSYNEQFF.

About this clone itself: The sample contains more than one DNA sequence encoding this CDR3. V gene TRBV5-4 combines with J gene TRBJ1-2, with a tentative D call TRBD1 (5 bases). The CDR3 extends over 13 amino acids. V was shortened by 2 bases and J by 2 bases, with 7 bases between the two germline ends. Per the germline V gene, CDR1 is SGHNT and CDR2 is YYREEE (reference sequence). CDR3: CASSFGQNYGYTF. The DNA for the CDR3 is TGTGCCAGCAGCTTTGGACAAAACTATGGCTACACCTTC. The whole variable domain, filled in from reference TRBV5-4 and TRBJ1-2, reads ETGVTQSPTHLIKTRGQQVTLRCSSQSGHNTVSWYQQALGQGPQFIFQYYREEENGRGNFPPRFSGLQFPNYSSELNVNALELDDSALYLCASSFGQNYGYTFGSGTRLTVV.

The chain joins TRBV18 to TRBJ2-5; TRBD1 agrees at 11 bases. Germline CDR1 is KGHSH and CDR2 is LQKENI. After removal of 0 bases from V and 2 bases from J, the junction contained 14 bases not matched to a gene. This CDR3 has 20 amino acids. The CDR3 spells CASSPPRVLLGTGGQETQYF. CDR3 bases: TGTGCCAGCTCACCACCTCGGGTTCTTCTCGGGACAGGGGGGCAAGAGACCCAGTACTTC.

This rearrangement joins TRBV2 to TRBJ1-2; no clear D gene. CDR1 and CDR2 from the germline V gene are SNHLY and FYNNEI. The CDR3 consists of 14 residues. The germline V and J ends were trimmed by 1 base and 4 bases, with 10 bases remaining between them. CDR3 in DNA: TGTGCCAGCAGTGAAGGAGTTCCCAGCTATGGCTACACCTTC. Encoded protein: CASSEGVPSYGYTF.

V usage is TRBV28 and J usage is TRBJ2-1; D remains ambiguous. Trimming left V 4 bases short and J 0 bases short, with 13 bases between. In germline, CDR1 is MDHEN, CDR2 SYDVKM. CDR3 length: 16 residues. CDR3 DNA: TGTGCCAGCAGTTCCATGACCCTTGGCTCCTACAATGAGCAGTTCTTC. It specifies CASSSMTLGSYNEQFF.

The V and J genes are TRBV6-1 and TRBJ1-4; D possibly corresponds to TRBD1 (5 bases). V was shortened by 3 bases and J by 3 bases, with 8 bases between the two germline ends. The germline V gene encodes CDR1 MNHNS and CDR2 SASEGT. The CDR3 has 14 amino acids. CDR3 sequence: CASSDGRANEKLFF. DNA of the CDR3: TGTGCCAGCAGTGACGGCAGGGCTAATGAAAAACTGTTTTTT.

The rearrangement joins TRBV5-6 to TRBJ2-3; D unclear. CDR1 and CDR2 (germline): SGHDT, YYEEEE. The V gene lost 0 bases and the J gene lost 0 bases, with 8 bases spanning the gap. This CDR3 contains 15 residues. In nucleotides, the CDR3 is TGTGCCAGCAGCTTGGGCGGAGCTAGCACAGATACGCAGTATTTT. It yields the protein CASSLGGASTDTQYF.

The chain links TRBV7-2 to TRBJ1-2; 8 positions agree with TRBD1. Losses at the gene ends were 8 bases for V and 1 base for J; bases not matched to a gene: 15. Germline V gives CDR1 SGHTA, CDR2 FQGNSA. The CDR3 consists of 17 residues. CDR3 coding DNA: TGTGCCAGCCCCAACCCAGGGGCAGGGGGCCTTAACTATGGCTACACCTTC. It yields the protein CASPNPGAGGLNYGYTF.

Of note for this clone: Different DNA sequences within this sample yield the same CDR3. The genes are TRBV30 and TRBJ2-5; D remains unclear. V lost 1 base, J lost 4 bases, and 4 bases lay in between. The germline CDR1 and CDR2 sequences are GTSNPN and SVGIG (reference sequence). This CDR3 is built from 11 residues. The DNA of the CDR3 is TGTGCCTGGAGTGGTGGAGAGACCCAGTACTTC. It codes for CAWSGGETQYF.

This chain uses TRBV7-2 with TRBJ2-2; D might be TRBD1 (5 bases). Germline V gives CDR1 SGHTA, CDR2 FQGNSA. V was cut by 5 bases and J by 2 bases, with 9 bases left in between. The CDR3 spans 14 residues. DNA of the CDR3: TGTGCCAGCAGCGCCGGACAAAACACCGGGGAGCTGTTTTTT. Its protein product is CASSAGQNTGELFF. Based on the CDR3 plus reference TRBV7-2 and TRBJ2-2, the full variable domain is GAGVSQSPSNKVTEKGKDVELRCDPISGHTALYWYRQSLGQGLEFLIYFQGNSAPDKSGLPSDRFSAERTGGSVSTLTIQRTQQEDSAVYLCASSAGQNTGELFFGEGSRLTVL.

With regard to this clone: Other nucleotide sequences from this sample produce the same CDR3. The CDR3 nucleotides read TGTGCCAGCAGCGCGGGACTAGCGGCTAACACCGGGGAGCTGTTTTTT. The encoded protein is CASSAGLAANTGELFF. This chain links TRBV9 with TRBJ2-2; 11 bases fit TRBD2. This CDR3 spans 16 amino acids. V lost 3 bases, J lost 2 bases, and 3 bases stayed unmatched. Germline V gene data show CDR1 as SGDLS and CDR2 as YYNGEE.

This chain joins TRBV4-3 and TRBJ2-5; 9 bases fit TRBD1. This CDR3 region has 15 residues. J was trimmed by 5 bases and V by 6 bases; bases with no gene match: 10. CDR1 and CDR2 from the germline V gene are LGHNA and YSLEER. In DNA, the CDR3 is TGCGCCAGCAGTCCGAGACAGGGGGGAAGGGAGACCCAGTACTTC. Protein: CASSPRQGGRETQYF.

As DNA, the CDR3 is TGTGCCACCAGCAGAGATCACCAATACGAGCAGTACTTC. It yields the protein CATSRDHQYEQYF. V gene TRBV15 combines with J gene TRBJ2-7; D unclear. Deletions cut 0 bases from V and 4 bases from J, with 7 bases between. Per germline, CDR1 LNHNV and CDR2 YYDKDF (reference sequence). The length of the CDR3 is 13 residues.